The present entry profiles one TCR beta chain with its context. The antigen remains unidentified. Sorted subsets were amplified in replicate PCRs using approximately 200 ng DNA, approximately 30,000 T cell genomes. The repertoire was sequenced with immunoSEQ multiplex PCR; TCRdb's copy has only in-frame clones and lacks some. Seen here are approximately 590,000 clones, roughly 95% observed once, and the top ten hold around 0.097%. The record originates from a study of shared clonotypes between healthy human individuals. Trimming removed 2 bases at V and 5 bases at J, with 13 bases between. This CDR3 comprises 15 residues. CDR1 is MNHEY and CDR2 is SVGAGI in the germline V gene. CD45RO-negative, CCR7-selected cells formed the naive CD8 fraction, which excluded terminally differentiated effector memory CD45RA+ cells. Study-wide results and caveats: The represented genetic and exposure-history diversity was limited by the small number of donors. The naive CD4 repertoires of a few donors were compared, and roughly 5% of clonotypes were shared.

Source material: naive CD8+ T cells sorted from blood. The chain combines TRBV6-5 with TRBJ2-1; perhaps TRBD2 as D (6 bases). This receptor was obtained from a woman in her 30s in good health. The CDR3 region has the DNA TGTGCCAGCAGTTACGTTTCGGGAGCGAACAATGAGCAGTTCTTC. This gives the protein CASSYVSGANNEQFF.